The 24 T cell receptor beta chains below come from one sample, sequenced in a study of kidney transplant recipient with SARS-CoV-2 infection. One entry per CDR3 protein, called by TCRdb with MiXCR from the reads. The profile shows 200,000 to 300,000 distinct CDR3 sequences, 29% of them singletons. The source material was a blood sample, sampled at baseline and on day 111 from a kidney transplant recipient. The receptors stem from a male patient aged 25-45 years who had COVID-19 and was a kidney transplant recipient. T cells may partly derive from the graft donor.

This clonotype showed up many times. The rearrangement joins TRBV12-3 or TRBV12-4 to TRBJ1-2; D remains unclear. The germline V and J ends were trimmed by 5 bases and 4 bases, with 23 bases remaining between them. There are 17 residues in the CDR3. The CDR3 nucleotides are TGTGCCAGCAGTCTCGTTTACAGCTTCCGAAAGACCTATGGCTACACCTTC. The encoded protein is CASSLVYSFRKTYGYTF.

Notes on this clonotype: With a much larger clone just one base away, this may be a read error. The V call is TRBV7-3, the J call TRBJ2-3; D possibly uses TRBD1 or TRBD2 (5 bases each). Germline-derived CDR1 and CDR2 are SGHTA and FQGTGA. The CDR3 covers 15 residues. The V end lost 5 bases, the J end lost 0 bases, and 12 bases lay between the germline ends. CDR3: CASSPLGVSTDTQYF. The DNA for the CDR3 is TGTGCCAGCAGCCCCCTGGGGGTCAGCACAGATACGCAGTATTTT.

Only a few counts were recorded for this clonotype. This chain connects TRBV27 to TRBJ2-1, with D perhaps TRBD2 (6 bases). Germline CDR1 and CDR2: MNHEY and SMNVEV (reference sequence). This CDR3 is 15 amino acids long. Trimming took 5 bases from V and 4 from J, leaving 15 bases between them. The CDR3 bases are TGTGCCAGCAGTACGCGGGACTCGAGTTACAATGAGCAGTTCTTC. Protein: CASSTRDSSYNEQFF.

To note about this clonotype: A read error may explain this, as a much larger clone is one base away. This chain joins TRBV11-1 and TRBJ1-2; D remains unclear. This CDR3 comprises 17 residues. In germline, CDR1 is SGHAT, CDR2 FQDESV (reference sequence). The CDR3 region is CASSERFKAGKTYGYAF. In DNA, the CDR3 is TGTGCCAGCAGCGAGCGGTTTAAGGCTGGAAAGACCTATGGCTACGCCTTC.

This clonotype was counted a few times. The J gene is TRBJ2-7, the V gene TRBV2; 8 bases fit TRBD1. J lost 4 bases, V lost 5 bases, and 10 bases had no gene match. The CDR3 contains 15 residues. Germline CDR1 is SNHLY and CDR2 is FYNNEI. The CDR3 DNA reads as TGTGCCAGCAGTTGGGGGGCAGGGGGCGGATACGAGCAGTACGTC. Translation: CASSWGAGGGYEQYV.

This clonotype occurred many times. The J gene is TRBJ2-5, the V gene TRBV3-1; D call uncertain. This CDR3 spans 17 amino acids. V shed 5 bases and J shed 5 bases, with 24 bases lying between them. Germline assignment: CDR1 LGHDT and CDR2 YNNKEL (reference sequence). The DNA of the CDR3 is TGTGCCAGCAGCGCGTGCATTCCCATTTCTTTCTCTGAGACCCAGTACTTC. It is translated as CASSACIPISFSETQYF.

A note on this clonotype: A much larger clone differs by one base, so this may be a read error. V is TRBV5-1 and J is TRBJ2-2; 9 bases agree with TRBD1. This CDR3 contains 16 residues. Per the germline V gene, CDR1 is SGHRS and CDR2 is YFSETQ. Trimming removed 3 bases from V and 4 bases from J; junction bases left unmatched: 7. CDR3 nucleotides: TGCGCCAGCAGCTCGGCGGGGACAGGGAGCACCGGGGAGCTGTTTTTT. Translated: CASSSAGTGSTGELFF.

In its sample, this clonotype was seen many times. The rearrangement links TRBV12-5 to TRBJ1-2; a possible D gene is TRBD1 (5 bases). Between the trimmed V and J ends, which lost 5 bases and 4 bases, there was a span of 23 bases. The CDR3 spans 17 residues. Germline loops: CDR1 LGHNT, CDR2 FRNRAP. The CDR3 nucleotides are TGTGCTAGTGGTATAGCGACTTTGCAGGGAAAGACCTATGGCTACACCTTC. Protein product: CASGIATLQGKTYGYTF. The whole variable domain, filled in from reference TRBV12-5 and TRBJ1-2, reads DARVTQTPRHKVTEMGQEVTMRCQPILGHNTVFWYRQTMMQGLELLAYFRNRAPLDDSGMPKDRFSAEMPDATLATLKIQPSEPRDSAVYFCASGIATLQGKTYGYTFGSGTRLTVV.

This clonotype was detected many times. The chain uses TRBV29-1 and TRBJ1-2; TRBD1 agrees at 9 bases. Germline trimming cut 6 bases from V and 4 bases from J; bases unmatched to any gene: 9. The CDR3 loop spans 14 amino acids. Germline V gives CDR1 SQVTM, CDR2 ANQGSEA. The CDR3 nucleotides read TGCAGCGTAGGTTCGGGACAGGGAGGCTATGGCTACACCTTC. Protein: CSVGSGQGGYGYTF.

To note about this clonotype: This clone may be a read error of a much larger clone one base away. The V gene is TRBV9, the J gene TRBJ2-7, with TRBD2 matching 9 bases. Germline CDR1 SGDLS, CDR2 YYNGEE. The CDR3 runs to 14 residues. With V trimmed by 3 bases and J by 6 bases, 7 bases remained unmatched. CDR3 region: CASSAGGRGLEQYF. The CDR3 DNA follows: TGTGCCAGCAGCGCAGGCGGGAGGGGCCTCGAGCAGTACTTC.

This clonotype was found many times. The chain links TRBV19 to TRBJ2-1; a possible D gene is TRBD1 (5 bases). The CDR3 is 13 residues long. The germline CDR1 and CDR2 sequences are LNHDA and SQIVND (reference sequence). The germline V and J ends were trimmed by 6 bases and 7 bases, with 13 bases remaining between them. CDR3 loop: CASRIPKGNEQFF. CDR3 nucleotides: TGTGCCAGTAGGATCCCAAAGGGGAATGAGCAGTTCTTC.

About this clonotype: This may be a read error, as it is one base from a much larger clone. The CDR3 is CASSPPPGGNGNTIYF. The CDR3 DNA is TGTGCCAGCTCACCACCGCCCGGGGGGAACGGAAACACCATATATTTT. The genes are TRBV18 and TRBJ1-3; a weak D match, TRBD1 (5 bases). The ends were cut back, 0 bases at V and 4 bases at J, with 13 bases in the middle. CDR3 length: 16 amino acids. Germline CDR1 KGHSH, CDR2 LQKENI.

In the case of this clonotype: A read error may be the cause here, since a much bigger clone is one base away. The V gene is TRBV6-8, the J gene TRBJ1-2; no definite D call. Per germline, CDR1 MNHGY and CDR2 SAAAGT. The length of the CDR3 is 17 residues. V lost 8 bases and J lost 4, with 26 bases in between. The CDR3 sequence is CASGRFTRSGKTYGYTF. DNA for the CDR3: TGTGCCAGCGGTAGGTTCACACGCTCTGGAAAGACCTATGGCTACACCTTC.

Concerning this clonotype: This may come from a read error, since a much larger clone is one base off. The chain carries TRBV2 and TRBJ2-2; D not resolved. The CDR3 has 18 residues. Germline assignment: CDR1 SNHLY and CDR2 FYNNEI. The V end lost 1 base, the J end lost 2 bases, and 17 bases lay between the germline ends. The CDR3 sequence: CASSEVPLRVPNTGELFF. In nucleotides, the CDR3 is TGTGCCAGCAGTGAAGTCCCTCTTAGAGTGCCCAACACCGGGGAGCTGTTTTTT.

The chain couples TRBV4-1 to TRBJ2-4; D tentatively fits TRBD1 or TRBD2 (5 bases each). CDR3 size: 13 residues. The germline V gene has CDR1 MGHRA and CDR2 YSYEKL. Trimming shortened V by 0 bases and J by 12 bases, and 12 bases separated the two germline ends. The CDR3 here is CASSQEVRGPQYF. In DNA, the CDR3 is TGCGCCAGCAGCCAAGAGGTCCGGGGCCCTCAGTACTTC.

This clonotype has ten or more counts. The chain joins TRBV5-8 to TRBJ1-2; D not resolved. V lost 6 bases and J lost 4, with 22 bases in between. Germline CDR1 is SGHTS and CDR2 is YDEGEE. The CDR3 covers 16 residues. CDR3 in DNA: TGTGCCAGCACATATCGTCATCCACGAAAGACCTATGGCTACACCTTC. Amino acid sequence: CASTYRHPRKTYGYTF.

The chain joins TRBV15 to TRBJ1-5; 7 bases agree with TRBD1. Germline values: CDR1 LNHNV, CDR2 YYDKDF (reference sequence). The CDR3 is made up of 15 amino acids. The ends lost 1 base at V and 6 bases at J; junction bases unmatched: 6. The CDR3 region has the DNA TGTGCCACCAGCAGAGGGGGAACAGGGGCTCAGCCCCAGCATTTT. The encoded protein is CATSRGGTGAQPQHF.

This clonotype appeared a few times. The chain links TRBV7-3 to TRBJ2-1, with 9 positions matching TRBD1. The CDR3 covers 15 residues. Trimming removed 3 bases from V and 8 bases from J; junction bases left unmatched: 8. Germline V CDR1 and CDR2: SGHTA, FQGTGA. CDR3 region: CASSFTGTGWDEQFF. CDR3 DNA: TGTGCCAGCAGCTTTACCGGGACAGGGTGGGATGAGCAGTTCTTC.

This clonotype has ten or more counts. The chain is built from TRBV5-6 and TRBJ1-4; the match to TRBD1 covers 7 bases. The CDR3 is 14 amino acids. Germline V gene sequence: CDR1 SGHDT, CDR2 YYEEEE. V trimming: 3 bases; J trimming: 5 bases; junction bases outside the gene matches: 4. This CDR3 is CASSSGTENEKLFF. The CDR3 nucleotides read TGTGCCAGCAGCTCGGGGACAGAAAATGAAAAACTGTTTTTT. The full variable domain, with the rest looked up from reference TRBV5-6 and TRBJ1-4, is DAGVTQSPTHLIKTRGQQVTLRCSPKSGHDTVSWYQQALGQGPQFIFQYYEEEERQRGNFPDRFSGHQFPNYSSELNVNALLLGDSALYLCASSSGTENEKLFFGSGTQLSVL.

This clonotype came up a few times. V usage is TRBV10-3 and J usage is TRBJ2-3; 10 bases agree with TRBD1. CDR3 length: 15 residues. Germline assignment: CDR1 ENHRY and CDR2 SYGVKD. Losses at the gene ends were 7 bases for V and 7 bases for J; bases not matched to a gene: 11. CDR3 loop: CAITAGTGATHTQYF. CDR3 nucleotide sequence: TGTGCCATCACGGCCGGGACAGGGGCTACCCATACGCAGTATTTT.

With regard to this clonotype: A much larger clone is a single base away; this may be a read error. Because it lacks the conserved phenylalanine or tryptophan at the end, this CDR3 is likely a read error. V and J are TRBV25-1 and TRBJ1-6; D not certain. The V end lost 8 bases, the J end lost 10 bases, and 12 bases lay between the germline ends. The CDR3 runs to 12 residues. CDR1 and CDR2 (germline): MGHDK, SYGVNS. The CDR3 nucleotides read TGTGCCAGCCACGACGAATACTCACCCCTCCACCTT. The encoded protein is CASHDEYSPLHL.

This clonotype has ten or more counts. CDR3 protein: CASSPGTGSYGYTF. In DNA form, the CDR3 reads TGTGCCAGCAGCCCCGGGACAGGCAGCTATGGCTACACCTTC. This chain connects TRBV14 to TRBJ1-2; 8 bases align to TRBD1. V lost 4 bases and J lost 4; bases outside the gene matches: 5. Germline V gene lookup returns CDR1 SGHDN and CDR2 FVKESK. The CDR3 consists of 14 residues.

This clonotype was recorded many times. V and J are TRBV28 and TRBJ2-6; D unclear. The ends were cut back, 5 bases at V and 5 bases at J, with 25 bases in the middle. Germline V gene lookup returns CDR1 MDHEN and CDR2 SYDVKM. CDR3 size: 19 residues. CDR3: CASSLQESLTQSRANVLTF. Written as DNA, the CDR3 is TGTGCCAGCAGTCTCCAGGAATCCTTGACACAAAGTCGGGCCAACGTCCTGACTTTC.

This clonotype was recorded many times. DNA of the CDR3: TGTGCCAGCAGCCAAAGGACAGGGTGGGCCGGGGAGCTGTTTTTT. It codes for CASSQRTGWAGELFF. The genes are TRBV5-6 and TRBJ2-2; 8 nucleotides agree with TRBD1. The CDR3 runs to 15 residues. The V gene's germline CDR1 is SGHDT and CDR2 YYEEEE. The V and J ends lost 4 bases and 6 bases, in that order; junction bases with no gene match: 8.